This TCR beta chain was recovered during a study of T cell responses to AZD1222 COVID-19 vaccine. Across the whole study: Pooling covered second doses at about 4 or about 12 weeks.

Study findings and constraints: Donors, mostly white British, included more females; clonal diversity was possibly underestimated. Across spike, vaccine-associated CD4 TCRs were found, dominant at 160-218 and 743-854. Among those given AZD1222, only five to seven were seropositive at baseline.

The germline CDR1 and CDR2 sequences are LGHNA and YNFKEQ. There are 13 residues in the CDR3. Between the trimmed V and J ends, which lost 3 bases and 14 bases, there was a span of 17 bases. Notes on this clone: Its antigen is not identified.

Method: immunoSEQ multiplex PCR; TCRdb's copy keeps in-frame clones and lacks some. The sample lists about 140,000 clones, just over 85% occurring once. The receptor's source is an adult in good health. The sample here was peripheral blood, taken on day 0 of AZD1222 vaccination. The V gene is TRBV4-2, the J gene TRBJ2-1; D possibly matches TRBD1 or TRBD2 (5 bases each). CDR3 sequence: CASSHLRDRSEFF. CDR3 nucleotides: TGTGCCAGCAGCCACCTCCGGGACCGGTCCGAGTTCTTC.